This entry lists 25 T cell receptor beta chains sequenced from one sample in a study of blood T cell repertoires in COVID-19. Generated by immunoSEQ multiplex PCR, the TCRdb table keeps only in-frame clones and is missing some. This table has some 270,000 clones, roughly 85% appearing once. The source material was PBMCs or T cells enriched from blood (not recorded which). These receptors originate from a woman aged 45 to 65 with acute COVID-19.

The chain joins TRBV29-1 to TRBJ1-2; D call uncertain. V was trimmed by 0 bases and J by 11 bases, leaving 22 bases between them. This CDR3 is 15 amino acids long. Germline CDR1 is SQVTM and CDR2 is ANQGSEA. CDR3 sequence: CSVEDLRRPLGSYTF. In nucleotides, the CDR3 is TGCAGCGTTGAAGATCTCCGCAGGCCCTTGGGTTCGTACACCTTC.

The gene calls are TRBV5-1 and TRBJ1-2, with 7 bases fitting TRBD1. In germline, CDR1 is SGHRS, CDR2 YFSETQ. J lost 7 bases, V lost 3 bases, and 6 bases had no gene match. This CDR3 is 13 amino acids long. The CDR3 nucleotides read TGCGCCAGCAGCTATAACAGGGGCGGTGGCTACACCTTC. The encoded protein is CASSYNRGGGYTF.

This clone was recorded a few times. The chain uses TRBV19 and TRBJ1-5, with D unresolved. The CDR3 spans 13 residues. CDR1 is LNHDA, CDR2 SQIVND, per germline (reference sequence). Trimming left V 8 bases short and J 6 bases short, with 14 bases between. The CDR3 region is CASAPTVSQPQHF. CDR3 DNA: TGTGCCAGTGCGCCCACAGTCTCTCAGCCCCAGCATTTT.

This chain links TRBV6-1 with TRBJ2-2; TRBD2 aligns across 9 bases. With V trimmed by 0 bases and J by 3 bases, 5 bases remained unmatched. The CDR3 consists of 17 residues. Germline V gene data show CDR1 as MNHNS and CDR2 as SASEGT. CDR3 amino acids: CASSEAIAGADTGELFF. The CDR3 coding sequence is TGTGCCAGCAGTGAAGCGATAGCGGGGGCCGACACCGGGGAGCTGTTTTTT.

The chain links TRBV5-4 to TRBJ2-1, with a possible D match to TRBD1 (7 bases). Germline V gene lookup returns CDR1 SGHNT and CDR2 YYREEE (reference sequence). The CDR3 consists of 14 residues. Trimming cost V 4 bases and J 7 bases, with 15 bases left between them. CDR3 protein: CASSPTRGRNEQFF. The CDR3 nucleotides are TGTGCCAGCAGCCCTACCAGGGGGAGGAATGAGCAGTTCTTC.

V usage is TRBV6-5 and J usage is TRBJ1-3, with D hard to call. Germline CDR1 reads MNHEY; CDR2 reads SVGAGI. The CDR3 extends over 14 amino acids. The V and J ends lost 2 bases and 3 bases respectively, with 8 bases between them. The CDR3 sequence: CASSYGGLGNTIYF. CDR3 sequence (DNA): TGTGCCAGCAGTTACGGTGGGCTTGGAAACACCATATATTTT.

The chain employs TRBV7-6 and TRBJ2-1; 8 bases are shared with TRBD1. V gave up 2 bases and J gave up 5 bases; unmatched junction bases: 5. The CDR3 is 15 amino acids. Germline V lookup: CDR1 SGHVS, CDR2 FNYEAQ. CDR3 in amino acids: CASSLSGGPNNEQFF. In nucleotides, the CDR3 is TGTGCCAGCAGCTTATCAGGGGGCCCTAACAATGAGCAGTTCTTC.

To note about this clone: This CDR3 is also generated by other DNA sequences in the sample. CDR3 sequence: CASSVGGATNEKLFF. For the CDR3, the DNA is TGTGCCAGCAGCGTAGGGGGGGCAACTAATGAAAAACTGTTTTTT. The rearrangement links TRBV9 to TRBJ1-4; a possible D gene is TRBD1 (5 bases). The ends were cut back, 0 bases at V and 0 bases at J, with 6 bases in the middle. Germline assignment: CDR1 SGDLS and CDR2 YYNGEE. The CDR3 is made up of 15 amino acids. Drawing the rest from reference TRBV9 and TRBJ1-4, the complete variable domain is DSGVTQTPKHLITATGQRVTLRCSPRSGDLSVYWYQQSLDQGLQFLIQYYNGEERAKGNILERFSAQQFPDLHSELNLSSLELGDSALYFCASSVGGATNEKLFFGSGTQLSVL.

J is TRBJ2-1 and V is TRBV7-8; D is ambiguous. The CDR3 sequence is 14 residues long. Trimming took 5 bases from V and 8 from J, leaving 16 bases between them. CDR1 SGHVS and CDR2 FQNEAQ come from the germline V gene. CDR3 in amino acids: CASSEPQLFDEQFF. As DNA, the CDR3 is TGTGCCAGCAGCGAGCCACAGTTGTTCGATGAGCAGTTCTTC.

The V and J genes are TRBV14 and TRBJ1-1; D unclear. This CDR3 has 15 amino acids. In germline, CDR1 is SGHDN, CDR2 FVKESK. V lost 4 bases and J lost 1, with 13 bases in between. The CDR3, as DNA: TGTGCCAGCAGCCCATTTCGGAGCGAGAACACTGAAGCTTTCTTT. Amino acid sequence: CASSPFRSENTEAFF.

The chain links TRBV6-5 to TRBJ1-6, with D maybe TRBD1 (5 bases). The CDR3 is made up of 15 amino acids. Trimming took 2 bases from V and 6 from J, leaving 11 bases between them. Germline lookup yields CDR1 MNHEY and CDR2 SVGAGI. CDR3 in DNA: TGTGCCAGCAGTTACCGGCAGGGCTCTAATTCACCCCTCCACTTT. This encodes CASSYRQGSNSPLHF.

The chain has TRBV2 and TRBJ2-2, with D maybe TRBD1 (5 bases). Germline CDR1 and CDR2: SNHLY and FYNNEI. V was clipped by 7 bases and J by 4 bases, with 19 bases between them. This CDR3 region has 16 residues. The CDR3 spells CASNHRTLGRTGELFF. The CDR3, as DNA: TGTGCCAGCAATCACAGGACCCTTGGGCGCACCGGGGAGCTGTTTTTT.

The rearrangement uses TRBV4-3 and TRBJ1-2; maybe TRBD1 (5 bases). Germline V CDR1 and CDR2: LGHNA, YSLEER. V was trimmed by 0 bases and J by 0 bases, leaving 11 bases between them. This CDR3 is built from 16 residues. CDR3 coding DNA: TGCGCCAGCAGCCAAGACATCGACAGTCCTAACTATGGCTACACCTTC. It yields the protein CASSQDIDSPNYGYTF.

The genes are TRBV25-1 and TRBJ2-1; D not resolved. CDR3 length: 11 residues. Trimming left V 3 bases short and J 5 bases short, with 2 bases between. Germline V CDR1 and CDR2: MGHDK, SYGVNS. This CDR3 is CASSDNNEQFF. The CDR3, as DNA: TGTGCCAGCAGTGACAACAATGAGCAGTTCTTC.

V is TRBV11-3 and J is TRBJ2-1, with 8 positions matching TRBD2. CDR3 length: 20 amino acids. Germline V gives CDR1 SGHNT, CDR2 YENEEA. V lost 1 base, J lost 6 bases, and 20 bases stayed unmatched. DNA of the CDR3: TGTGCCAGCAGCTTAGGGCTGGGGCCGTTCGGGGGGGCTCGAACCAATGAGCAGTTCTTC. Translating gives CASSLGLGPFGGARTNEQFF.

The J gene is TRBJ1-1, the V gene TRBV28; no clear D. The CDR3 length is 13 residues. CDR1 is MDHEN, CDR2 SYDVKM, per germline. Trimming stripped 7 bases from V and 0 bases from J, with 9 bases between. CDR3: CASISAVNTEAFF. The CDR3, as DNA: TGTGCCAGCATATCGGCGGTGAACACTGAAGCTTTCTTT. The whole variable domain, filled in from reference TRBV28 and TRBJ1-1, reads DVKVTQSSRYLVKRTGEKVFLECVQDMDHENMFWYRQDPGLGLRLIYFSYDVKMKEKGDIPEGYSVSREKKERFSLILESASTNQTSMYLCASISAVNTEAFFGQGTRLTVV.

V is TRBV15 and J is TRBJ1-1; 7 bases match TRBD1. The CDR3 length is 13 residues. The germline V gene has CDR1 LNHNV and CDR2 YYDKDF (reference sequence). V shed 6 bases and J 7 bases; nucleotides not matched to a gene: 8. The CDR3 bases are TGTGCCACCAGTCCCACGAACAGGGGTGAAGCTTTCTTT. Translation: CATSPTNRGEAFF.

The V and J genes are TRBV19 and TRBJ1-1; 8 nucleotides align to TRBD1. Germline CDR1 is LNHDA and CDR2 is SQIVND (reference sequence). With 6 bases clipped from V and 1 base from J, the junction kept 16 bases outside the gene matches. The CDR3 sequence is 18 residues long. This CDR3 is CASSPDRGNRFGNTEAFF. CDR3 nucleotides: TGTGCCAGTAGCCCCGACAGGGGAAATCGATTTGGGAACACTGAAGCTTTCTTT. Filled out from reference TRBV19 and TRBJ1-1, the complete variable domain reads DGGITQSPKYLFRKEGQNVTLSCEQNLNHDAMYWYRQDPGQGLRLIYYSQIVNDFQKGDIAEGYSVSREKKESFPLTVTSAQKNPTAFYLCASSPDRGNRFGNTEAFFGQGTRLTVV.

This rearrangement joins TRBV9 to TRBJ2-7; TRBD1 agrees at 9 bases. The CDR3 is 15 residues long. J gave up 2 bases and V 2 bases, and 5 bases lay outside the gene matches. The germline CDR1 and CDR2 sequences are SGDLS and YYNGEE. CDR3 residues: CASSVRTGAPYEQYF. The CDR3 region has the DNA TGTGCCAGCAGCGTTAGGACAGGGGCCCCCTACGAGCAGTACTTC.

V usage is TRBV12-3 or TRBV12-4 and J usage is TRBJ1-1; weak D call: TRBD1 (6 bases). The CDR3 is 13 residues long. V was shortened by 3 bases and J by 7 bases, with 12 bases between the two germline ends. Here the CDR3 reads CASSFGQGREAFF. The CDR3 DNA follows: TGTGCCAGCAGTTTCGGCCAGGGGCGTGAAGCTTTCTTT.

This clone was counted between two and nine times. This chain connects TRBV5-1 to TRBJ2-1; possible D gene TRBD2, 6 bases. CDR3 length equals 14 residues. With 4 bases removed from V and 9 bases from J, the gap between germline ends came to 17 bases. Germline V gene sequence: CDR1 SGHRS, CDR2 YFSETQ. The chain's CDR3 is CASSPGEVRGEQFF. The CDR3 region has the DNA TGCGCCAGCAGCCCTGGGGAGGTGCGGGGTGAGCAGTTCTTC.

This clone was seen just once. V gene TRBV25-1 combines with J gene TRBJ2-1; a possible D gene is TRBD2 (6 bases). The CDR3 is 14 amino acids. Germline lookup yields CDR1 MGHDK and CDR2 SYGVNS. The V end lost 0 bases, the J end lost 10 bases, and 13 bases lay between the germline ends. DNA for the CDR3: TGTGCCAGCAGTGAATATGGGCCAGGGAGGGAGCAGTTCTTC. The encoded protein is CASSEYGPGREQFF. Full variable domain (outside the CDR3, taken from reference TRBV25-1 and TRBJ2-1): EADIYQTPRYLVIGTGKKITLECSQTMGHDKMYWYQQDPGMELHLIHYSYGVNSTEKGDLSSESTVSRIRTEHFPLTLESARPSHTSQYLCASSEYGPGREQFFGPGTRLTVL.

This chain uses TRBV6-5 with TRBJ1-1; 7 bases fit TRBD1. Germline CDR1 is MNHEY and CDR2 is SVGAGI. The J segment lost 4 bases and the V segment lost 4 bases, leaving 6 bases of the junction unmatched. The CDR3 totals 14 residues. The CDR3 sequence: CASSFKQGTTEAFF. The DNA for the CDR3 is TGTGCCAGCAGTTTTAAACAGGGGACCACTGAAGCTTTCTTT.

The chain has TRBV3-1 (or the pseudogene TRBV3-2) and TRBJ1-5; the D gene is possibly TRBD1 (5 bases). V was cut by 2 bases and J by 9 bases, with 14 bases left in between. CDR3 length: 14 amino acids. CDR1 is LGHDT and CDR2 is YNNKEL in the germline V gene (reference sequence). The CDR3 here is CASSQYGGGMPQHF. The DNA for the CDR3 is TGTGCCAGCAGCCAATACGGGGGAGGGATGCCCCAGCATTTT.

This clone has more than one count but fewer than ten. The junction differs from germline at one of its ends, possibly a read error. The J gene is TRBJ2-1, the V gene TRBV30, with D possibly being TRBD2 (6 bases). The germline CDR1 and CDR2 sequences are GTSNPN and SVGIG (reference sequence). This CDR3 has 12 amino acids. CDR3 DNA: TGTGCCTGGAGTGGGGAGGCTAGCTCCTGGATCTTC. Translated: CAWSGEASSWIF. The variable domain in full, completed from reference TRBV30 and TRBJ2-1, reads SQTIHQWPATLVQPVGSPLSLECTVEGTSNPNLYWYRQAAGRGLQLLFYSVGIGQISSEVPQNLSASRPQDRQFILSSKKLLLSDSGFYLCAWSGEASSWIFGPGTRLTVL.